A single sample gave rise to the 9 T cell receptor beta chains below, sequenced in a study of T cells after posttransplantation cyclophosphamide (dated by TCRdb to the mid-2010s). The library was prepared using the immunoSEQ multiplex PCR assay. Held by TCRdb, this immuneACCESS table contains in-frame sequences only and omits some clones. Under half of the omission traces to an unresolved V gene where checked; the cause of the rest is unknown. Counted in this sample were roughly 18,000 clones; less than 85% of them appeared once. The ten largest clonotypes hold under 10% of the sample. The specimen was memory CD4+ T cells sorted from blood. These receptor sequences come from a man aged 25 to 40 in good health and a related stem cell transplant donor.

The chain joins TRBV29-1 to TRBJ1-2; D is ambiguous. The CDR3 spans 14 residues. Germline CDR1 SQVTM, CDR2 ANQGSEA. Trimming pared 2 bases from V and 8 bases from J, leaving 18 bases between. CDR3 protein: CSVEPPLVTGGYTF. The CDR3 nucleotides read TGCAGCGTTGAACCTCCGCTGGTCACGGGGGGCTACACCTTC.

V gene TRBV29-1 combines with J gene TRBJ2-5, with D hard to call. Trimming left V 0 bases short and J 5 bases short, with 4 bases between. Per the germline V gene, CDR1 is SQVTM and CDR2 is ANQGSEA. There are 11 residues in the CDR3. The CDR3 bases are TGCAGCGTTGAAGATCCGGAGACCCAGTACTTC. It translates to CSVEDPETQYF.

The chain couples TRBV18 to TRBJ1-1; 8 bases are shared with TRBD1. The germline V gene has CDR1 KGHSH and CDR2 LQKENI. The CDR3 loop spans 14 amino acids. After removal of 6 bases from V and 0 bases from J, the junction contained 3 bases not matched to a gene. The CDR3 DNA is TGTGCCAGCTCGCGGACAGGGATGAACACTGAAGCTTTCTTT. Its protein is CASSRTGMNTEAFF. Filled out from reference TRBV18 and TRBJ1-1, the complete variable domain reads NAGVMQNPRHLVRRRGQEARLRCSPMKGHSHVYWYRQLPEEGLKFMVYLQKENIIDESGMPKERFSAEFPKEGPSILRIQQVVRGDSAAYFCASSRTGMNTEAFFGQGTRLTVV.

The genes are TRBV4-1 and TRBJ2-2; D may be TRBD2 (7 bases). CDR1 is MGHRA, CDR2 YSYEKL, per germline. The V end lost 3 bases, the J end lost 3 bases, and 14 bases lay between the germline ends. The CDR3 consists of 16 residues. The CDR3 region has the DNA TGCGCCAGCAGCCAGAGGGGGGGCAGGGACACCGGGGAGCTGTTTTTT. It specifies CASSQRGGRDTGELFF.

This clone was counted once. This rearrangement joins TRBV4-1 to TRBJ1-5, with D unclear. Germline V gene data show CDR1 as MGHRA and CDR2 as YSYEKL. Trimming pared 2 bases from V and 6 bases from J, leaving 5 bases between. The length of the CDR3 is 12 residues. The CDR3 bases are TGCGCCAGCAGCCAACCCTTTCAGCCCCAGCATTTT. Its translation is CASSQPFQPQHF.

This CDR3 reads CASSPGGFNVLTF. CDR3 in DNA: TGCGCCAGCAGTCCAGGGGGTTTCAACGTCCTGACTTTC. The V and J genes are TRBV5-1 and TRBJ2-6; TRBD1 matches 7 bases. Losses at the gene ends were 5 bases for V and 9 bases for J; bases not matched to a gene: 5. This CDR3 is built from 13 residues. Germline V gene data show CDR1 as SGHRS and CDR2 as YFSETQ.

CDR3 sequence reads: CASGEGISGNTIYF. CDR3 DNA sequence: TGCGCCAGCGGGGAGGGGATCTCTGGAAACACCATATATTTT. The chain is built from TRBV5-1 and TRBJ1-3; D might be TRBD1 (5 bases). Between the trimmed V and J ends, which lost 7 bases and 0 bases, there was a span of 11 bases. The CDR3 spans 14 residues. Germline loops: CDR1 SGHRS, CDR2 YFSETQ. The full variable domain, completed using reference TRBV5-1 and TRBJ1-3, is KAGVTQTPRYLIKTRGQQVTLSCSPISGHRSVSWYQQTPGQGLQFLFEYFSETQRNKGNFPGRFSGRQFSNSRSEMNVSTLELGDSALYLCASGEGISGNTIYFGEGSWLTVV.

The chain recombines TRBV6-1 with TRBJ1-5; D gene uncertain. Germline V gene sequence: CDR1 MNHNS, CDR2 SASEGT. The V and J ends lost 4 bases and 5 bases respectively, with 15 bases between them. The CDR3 sequence is 15 residues long. CDR3 in amino acids: CASSGLQNTYQPQHF. The CDR3 coding sequence is TGTGCCAGCAGTGGACTCCAGAATACCTATCAGCCCCAGCATTTT.

The rearrangement links TRBV9 to TRBJ1-2; 7 nucleotides agree with TRBD1. Germline CDR1 reads SGDLS; CDR2 reads YYNGEE. CDR3 length equals 17 residues. With 0 bases clipped from V and 1 base from J, the junction kept 9 bases outside the gene matches. The CDR3 DNA is TGTGCCAGCAGCGTAGGTCTGCAGGGGGTAATTAACTATGGCTACACCTTC. Its protein is CASSVGLQGVINYGYTF.